Presented here are 11 T cell receptor beta chains from one specimen sequenced in a study of cytomegalovirus exposure and HLA in healthy donors. In the PCR, 60 Vbeta and 13 Jbeta primers were used. The table came from immunoSEQ multiplex PCR; TCRdb's copy has only in-frame clones and leaves some out. The table records around 210,000 clones, roughly 80% of them present only once. The sample comprised PBMCs. Source of these receptors: a male donor in good health and CMV-seropositive.

This chain uses TRBV27 with TRBJ1-2; D perhaps matches TRBD1 (5 bases). The CDR3 is made up of 15 amino acids. The V end was cut by 4 bases, the J end by 3 bases, with 15 bases between. The germline V gene has CDR1 MNHEY and CDR2 SMNVEV (reference sequence). Here the CDR3 reads CASSSLQGGYYGYTF. CDR3 DNA sequence: TGTGCCAGCAGTTCCCTCCAGGGCGGCTACTATGGCTACACCTTC.

CDR3 nucleotides: TGTGCCAGTAGTTCCGGGACAGGGGCGAGTCGTTCCTACAATGAGCAGTTCTTC. This sequence encodes CASSSGTGASRSYNEQFF. This chain uses TRBV19 with TRBJ2-1, with 10 nucleotides matching TRBD1. Trimming cost V 5 bases and J 1 base; bases outside gene matches: 11. The CDR3 is 18 residues long. Germline CDR1 LNHDA, CDR2 SQIVND (reference sequence).

The chain employs TRBV5-1 and TRBJ1-4; TRBD1 is a possible D gene (5 bases). Trimming took off 5 bases at V and 5 bases at J, with 13 bases between the two ends. CDR1 is SGHRS, CDR2 YFSETQ, per germline. The CDR3 totals 14 residues. CDR3: CASSSQAVNEKLFF. The CDR3 DNA reads TGCGCCAGCAGTTCACAGGCGGTAAATGAAAAACTGTTTTTT. The full variable domain, completed using reference TRBV5-1 and TRBJ1-4, is KAGVTQTPRYLIKTRGQQVTLSCSPISGHRSVSWYQQTPGQGLQFLFEYFSETQRNKGNFPGRFSGRQFSNSRSEMNVSTLELGDSALYLCASSSQAVNEKLFFGSGTQLSVL.

This clone was observed once. V and J are TRBV10-3 and TRBJ2-5; tentative D call: TRBD1 (6 bases). V was clipped by 6 bases and J by 1 base, with 15 bases between them. Germline CDR1 ENHRY, CDR2 SYGVKD. The CDR3 loop spans 15 amino acids. CDR3 protein: CAISAGQGFQETQYF. The CDR3 region has the DNA TGTGCCATCAGCGCCGGGCAGGGGTTCCAAGAGACCCAGTACTTC.

This sequence joins TRBV4-1 and TRBJ2-1; 7 bases align to TRBD1. V was pared by 1 base and J by 8 bases, with 14 bases of the junction left unmatched. Looked up from germline, CDR1 is MGHRA and CDR2 is YSYEKL. The CDR3 covers 17 residues. CDR3 protein: CASSQGSKQGIVDEQFF. In DNA form, the CDR3 reads TGCGCCAGCAGCCAAGGCTCCAAACAGGGGATAGTGGATGAGCAGTTCTTC.

V gene TRBV6-5 combines with J gene TRBJ2-7, with 8 nucleotides matching TRBD1. Trimming cost V 9 bases and J 0 bases; bases outside gene matches: 7. The V gene's germline CDR1 is MNHEY and CDR2 SVGAGI. This CDR3 has 14 amino acids. DNA for the CDR3: TGTGCCAGTAACCGGGACAGGTCCTCCTACGAGCAGTACTTC. This sequence encodes CASNRDRSSYEQYF.

This sequence joins TRBV4-3 and TRBJ2-5, with D tentatively TRBD2 (5 bases). The CDR3 runs to 15 residues. Germline V lookup: CDR1 LGHNA, CDR2 YSLEER. Deletions cut 0 bases from V and 4 bases from J, with 12 bases between. The DNA for the CDR3 is TGCGCCAGCAGCCAAGATCGGGTTGGAGGAGAGACCCAGTACTTC. Amino acids: CASSQDRVGGETQYF.

V is TRBV6-1 and J is TRBJ2-2, with TRBD2 as a possible D gene (5 bases). The CDR3 has 13 residues. V lost 4 bases and J lost 4, with 7 bases in between. Germline CDR1 is MNHNS and CDR2 is SASEGT. The CDR3 region is CASSVDFTGELFF. CDR3 bases: TGTGCCAGCAGTGTGGACTTCACCGGGGAGCTGTTTTTT.

V is TRBV4-2 and J is TRBJ1-2; 7 bases map to TRBD1. This CDR3 comprises 15 residues. Germline trimming cut 4 bases from V and 3 bases from J; bases unmatched to any gene: 8. The germline CDR1 and CDR2 sequences are LGHNA and YNFKEQ. The CDR3 sequence: CASSPQTGTDYGYTF. As DNA, the CDR3 is TGTGCCAGCAGCCCCCAAACCGGGACAGACTATGGCTACACCTTC.

CDR3: CASSLPKTGSNEQYF. CDR3 nucleotides: TGCGCCAGCAGCTTGCCGAAAACAGGGAGCAACGAGCAGTACTTC. V gene TRBV5-1 combines with J gene TRBJ2-7; the D gene is possibly TRBD1 (6 bases). Deletions cut 1 base from V and 5 bases from J, with 16 bases between. The CDR3 runs to 15 residues. Germline CDR1 is SGHRS and CDR2 is YFSETQ. Combining the CDR3 with reference TRBV5-1 and TRBJ2-7 gives the whole variable domain KAGVTQTPRYLIKTRGQQVTLSCSPISGHRSVSWYQQTPGQGLQFLFEYFSETQRNKGNFPGRFSGRQFSNSRSEMNVSTLELGDSALYLCASSLPKTGSNEQYFGPGTRLTVT.

The CDR3 is CASSKVSRQGGLKDSYNSPLHF. The CDR3, as DNA: TGTGCCAGCAGCAAGGTGTCCAGACAGGGTGGTTTAAAAGACTCCTATAATTCACCCCTCCACTTT. The V and J genes are TRBV21-1 and TRBJ1-6; the D call TRBD1 from the table was never checked on the DNA. TRBV21-1 is listed as a pseudogene. This CDR3 contains 22 residues.